A single TCR beta chain is shown here with its context. These data come from a study of blood T cell repertoires in COVID-19. About the research overall: The samples span acute and convalescent COVID-19 from the United States, Italy and Spain. PBMCs, B-cell-depleted T cells, or T cells were the source of the cDNA or gDNA that made up the material.

Generated by immunoSEQ multiplex PCR, the TCRdb table keeps only in-frame clones and is missing some. The table includes about 150,000 clones, just under 85% detected once. CDR1 is SGHTA and CDR2 is FQGNSA in the germline V gene. The V and J ends lost 0 bases and 2 bases, in that order; junction bases with no gene match: 2. CDR3 length: 15 amino acids. This sequence originates from a woman in her fifties or sixties with acute or convalescent COVID-19. This sequence joins TRBV7-2 and TRBJ2-3; 7 positions match TRBD2. Sequenced: peripheral blood. As DNA, the CDR3 is TGTGCCAGCAGCTTAGCCGGGGGGACCACAGATACGCAGTATTTT. Its translation is CASSLAGGTTDTQYF.